A single sample gave rise to the 5 T cell receptor beta chains below, sequenced in a study of cytomegalovirus exposure and HLA in healthy donors. The PCR made use of 60 Vbeta and 13 Jbeta primers. Only in-frame clones appear in the TCRdb table, and some are missing; sequencing was by immunoSEQ multiplex PCR. Seen here are 110,000 to 150,000 clones, 65% to 80% observed once, and the top ten hold around 7%. The specimen sequenced was PBMCs. The receptors shown here come from a man aged 25-40 years in good health and CMV-seronegative.

The rearrangement links TRBV28 to TRBJ1-5, with a tentative D call TRBD1 (5 bases). CDR1 is MDHEN, CDR2 SYDVKM, per germline. Trimming took off 5 bases at V and 6 bases at J, with 14 bases between the two ends. The CDR3 length is 14 residues. The CDR3: CASSRWTGGQPQHF. The CDR3 coding sequence is TGTGCCAGCAGTCGTTGGACGGGGGGTCAGCCCCAGCATTTT.

This chain joins TRBV27 and TRBJ1-1; TRBD1 agrees at 10 bases. The CDR3 sequence is 15 residues long. Germline assignment: CDR1 MNHEY and CDR2 SMNVEV (reference sequence). The junction had 7 bases not matched to a gene; V was cut back by 3 bases and J by 6 bases. The CDR3 loop is CASSFLTGGAAEAFF. In DNA, the CDR3 is TGTGCCAGCAGTTTCTTGACAGGGGGCGCCGCTGAAGCTTTCTTT.

V and J are TRBV7-9 and TRBJ2-5, with 7 bases matching TRBD1. The junction had 4 bases not matched to a gene; V was cut back by 2 bases and J by 1 base. Germline CDR1 SEHNR, CDR2 FQNEAQ (reference sequence). CDR3 length equals 15 residues. CDR3 coding DNA: TGTGCCAGCAGCTTACGGGACAGCCGCCAAGAGACCCAGTACTTC. Its protein product is CASSLRDSRQETQYF.

This sequence joins TRBV6-1 and TRBJ2-7; D gene unclear. Germline loops: CDR1 MNHNS, CDR2 SASEGT. Deletions cut 4 bases from V and 7 bases from J, with 11 bases between. The CDR3 is 12 amino acids. The CDR3 reads CASSVAGSEQYF. The CDR3 coding sequence is TGTGCCAGCAGTGTGGCCGGGTCAGAGCAGTACTTC.

The gene calls are TRBV15 and TRBJ2-5; D may be TRBD2 (6 bases). With the DNA end fitting TRBJ2-7 better, the J assignment may be wrong. Looked up from germline, CDR1 is LNHNV and CDR2 is YYDKDF (reference sequence). The length of the CDR3 is 15 residues. The DNA for the CDR3 is TGTGCCACCAGCAGAGAACGGGGGAACATCTACGAGCAGTACTTC. It encodes CATSRERGNIYEQYF.